Included here is one T cell receptor beta chain sequence, with context. This entry belongs to a study of blood T cell repertoires in COVID-19. Across the study: Spain, Italy and the United States supplied samples that represented acute and convalescent COVID-19. T cells, B-cell-depleted T cells, or PBMCs supplied cDNA or gDNA.

Looked up from germline, CDR1 is GTSNPN and CDR2 is SVGIG (reference sequence). The CDR3 length is 12 residues. Trimming took off 2 bases at V and 8 bases at J, with 12 bases between the two ends. In the original analysis: Cell counts per sample came from amplifying reference gene primers. The table came from immunoSEQ multiplex PCR; TCRdb's copy has only in-frame clones and leaves some out. V and J calls and clone size are as listed in that table; D and trimming were resolved from the DNA. Of tens of thousands of clones in the sample, around four fifths were seen once. Sequencing was performed on peripheral blood. This TCR was sampled from a man older than 75 with active or convalescent COVID-19. This sequence joins TRBV30 and TRBJ1-1; TRBD1 might be the D (6 bases). The CDR3 reads CAWSITGTEAFF. The DNA of the CDR3 is TGTGCCTGGAGTATTACCGGGACAGAAGCTTTCTTT. The full variable domain, its missing parts supplied by reference TRBV30 and TRBJ1-1, is SQTIHQWPATLVQPVGSPLSLECTVEGTSNPNLYWYRQAAGRGLQLLFYSVGIGQISSEVPQNLSASRPQDRQFILSSKKLLLSDSGFYLCAWSITGTEAFFGQGTRLTVV.